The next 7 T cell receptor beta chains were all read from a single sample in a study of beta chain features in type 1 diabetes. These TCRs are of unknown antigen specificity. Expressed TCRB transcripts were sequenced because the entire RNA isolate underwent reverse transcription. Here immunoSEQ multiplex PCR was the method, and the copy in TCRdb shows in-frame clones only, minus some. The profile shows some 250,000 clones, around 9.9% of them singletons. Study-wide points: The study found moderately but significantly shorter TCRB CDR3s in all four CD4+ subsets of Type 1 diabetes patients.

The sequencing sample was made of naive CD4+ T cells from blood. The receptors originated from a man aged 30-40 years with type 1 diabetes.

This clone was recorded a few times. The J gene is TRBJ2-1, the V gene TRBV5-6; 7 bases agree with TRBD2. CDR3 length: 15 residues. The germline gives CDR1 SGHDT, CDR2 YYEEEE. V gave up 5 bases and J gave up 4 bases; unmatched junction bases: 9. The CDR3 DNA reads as TGTGCCAGCAGGGTGGGACTAAGCGGATACAATGAGCAGTTCTTC. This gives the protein CASRVGLSGYNEQFF.

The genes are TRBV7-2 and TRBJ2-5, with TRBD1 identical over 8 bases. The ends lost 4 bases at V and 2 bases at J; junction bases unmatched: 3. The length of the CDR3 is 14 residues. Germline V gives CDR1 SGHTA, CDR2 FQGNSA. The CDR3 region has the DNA TGTGCCAGCAGCTCTCGGACAGGGCAAGAGACCCAGTACTTC. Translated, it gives CASSSRTGQETQYF.

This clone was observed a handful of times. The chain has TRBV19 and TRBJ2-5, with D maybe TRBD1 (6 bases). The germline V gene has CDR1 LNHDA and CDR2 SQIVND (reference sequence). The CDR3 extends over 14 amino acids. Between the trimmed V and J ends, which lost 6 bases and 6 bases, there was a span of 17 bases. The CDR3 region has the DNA TGTGCCAGTAGGGATCCGGGACAACGTAAGACCCAGTACTTC. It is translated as CASRDPGQRKTQYF.

This chain's CDR3 is CASSEGQSYEQYF. The CDR3 DNA sequence: TGTGCCAGCAGCGAGGGACAGTCCTACGAGCAGTACTTC. The V and J genes are TRBV11-3 and TRBJ2-7; 7 bases are a match to TRBD1. Germline V gene data show CDR1 as SGHNT and CDR2 as YENEEA. V dropped 5 bases and J dropped 1; count of bases not matched to a gene: 2. This CDR3 region has 13 residues.

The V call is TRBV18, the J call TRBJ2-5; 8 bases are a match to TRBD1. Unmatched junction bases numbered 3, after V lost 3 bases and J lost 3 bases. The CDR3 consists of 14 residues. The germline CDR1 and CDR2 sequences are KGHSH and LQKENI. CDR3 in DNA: TGTGCCAGCTCACCCCGGACAGGGAAAGAGACCCAGTACTTC. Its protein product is CASSPRTGKETQYF.

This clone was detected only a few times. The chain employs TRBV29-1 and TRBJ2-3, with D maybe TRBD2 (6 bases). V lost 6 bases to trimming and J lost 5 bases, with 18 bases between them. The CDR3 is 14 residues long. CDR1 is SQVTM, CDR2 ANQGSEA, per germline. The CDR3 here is CSVVPPSGVDTQYF. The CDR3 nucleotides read TGCAGCGTCGTGCCTCCCTCGGGGGTAGATACGCAGTATTTT.

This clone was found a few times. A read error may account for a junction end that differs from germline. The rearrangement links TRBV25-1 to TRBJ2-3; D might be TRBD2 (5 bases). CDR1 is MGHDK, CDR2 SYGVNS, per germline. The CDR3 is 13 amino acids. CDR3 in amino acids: CASSEDAREGQIF. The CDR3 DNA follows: TGTGCCAGCAGTGAAGACGCTCGAGAGGGCCAAATATTT.